Detailed here is one TCR beta chain. The CDR3 spans 14 residues. V lost 4 bases and J lost 3, with 13 bases in between. Germline lookup yields CDR1 SGHRS and CDR2 YFSETQ. PBMCs numbering at least 6.5 million were isolated per sample. A second roughly 6 to 11 cycle PCR used barcoded and J-beta primers. Tags on each cDNA molecule came from a template-switch adaptor with 12 random nucleotides. In TCRdb, the 5' RACE reads were re-called with MiXCR into one record per CDR3 protein. The sample gives 1,500,000 or so distinct CDR3 sequences, under 55% of which show up once; more than 4% is in the top ten. This entry comes from a study of blood T cells in healthy people across ages.

The chain couples TRBV5-1 to TRBJ2-5, with a possible D match to TRBD2 (6 bases). The receptor was derived from a woman aged 18-29 years in good health. Input material: blood. CDR3 residues: CASSPAGQKETQYF. CDR3 in DNA: TGCGCCAGCAGCCCGGCGGGGCAGAAAGAGACCCAGTACTTC.